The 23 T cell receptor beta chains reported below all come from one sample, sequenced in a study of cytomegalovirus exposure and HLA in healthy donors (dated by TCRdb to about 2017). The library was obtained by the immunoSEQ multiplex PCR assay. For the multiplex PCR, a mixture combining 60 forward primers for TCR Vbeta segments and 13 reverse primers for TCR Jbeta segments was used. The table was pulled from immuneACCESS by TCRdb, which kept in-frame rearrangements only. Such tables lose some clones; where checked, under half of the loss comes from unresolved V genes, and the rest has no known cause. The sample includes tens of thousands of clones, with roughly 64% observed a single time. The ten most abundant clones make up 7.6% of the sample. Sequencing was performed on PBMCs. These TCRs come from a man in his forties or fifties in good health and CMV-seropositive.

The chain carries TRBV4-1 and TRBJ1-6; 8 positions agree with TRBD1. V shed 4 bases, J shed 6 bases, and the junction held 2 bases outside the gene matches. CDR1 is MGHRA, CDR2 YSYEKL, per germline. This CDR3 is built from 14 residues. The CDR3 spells CASSLDRANSPLHF. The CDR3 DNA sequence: TGCGCCAGCAGCCTGGACAGGGCTAATTCACCCCTCCACTTT.

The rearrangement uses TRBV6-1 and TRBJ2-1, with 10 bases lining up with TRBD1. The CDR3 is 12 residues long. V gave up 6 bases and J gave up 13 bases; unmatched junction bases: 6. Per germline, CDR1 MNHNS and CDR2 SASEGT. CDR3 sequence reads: CASSSDRGLQFF. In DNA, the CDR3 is TGTGCCAGCAGCAGCGACAGGGGGCTCCAGTTCTTC.

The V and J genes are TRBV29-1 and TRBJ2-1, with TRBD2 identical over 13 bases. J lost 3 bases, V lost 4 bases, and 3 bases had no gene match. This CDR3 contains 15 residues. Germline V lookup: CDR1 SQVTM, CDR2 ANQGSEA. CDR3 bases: TGCAGCGTTGTGGGACTAGCGGGAAACTACAATGAGCAGTTCTTC. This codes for CSVVGLAGNYNEQFF.

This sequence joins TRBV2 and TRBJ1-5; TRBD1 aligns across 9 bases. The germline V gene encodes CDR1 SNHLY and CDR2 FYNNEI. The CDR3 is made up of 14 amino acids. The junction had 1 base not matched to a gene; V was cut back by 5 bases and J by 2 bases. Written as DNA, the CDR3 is TGTGCCAGCAGTTGGACAGGGGGCAATCAGCCCCAGCATTTT. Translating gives CASSWTGGNQPQHF.

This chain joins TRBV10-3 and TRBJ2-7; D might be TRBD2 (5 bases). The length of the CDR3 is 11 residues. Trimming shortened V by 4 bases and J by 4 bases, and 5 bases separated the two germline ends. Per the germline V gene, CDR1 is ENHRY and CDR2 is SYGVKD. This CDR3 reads CAISGEYEQYF. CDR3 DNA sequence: TGTGCCATCAGTGGGGAGTACGAGCAGTACTTC.

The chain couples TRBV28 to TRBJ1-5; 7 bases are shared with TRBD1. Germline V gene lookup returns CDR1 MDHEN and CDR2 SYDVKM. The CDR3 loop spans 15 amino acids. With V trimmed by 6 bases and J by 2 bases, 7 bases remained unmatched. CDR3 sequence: CASRPQGGGNQPQHF. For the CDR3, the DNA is TGTGCCAGCAGACCTCAGGGGGGAGGCAATCAGCCCCAGCATTTT. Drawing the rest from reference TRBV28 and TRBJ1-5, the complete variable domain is DVKVTQSSRYLVKRTGEKVFLECVQDMDHENMFWYRQDPGLGLRLIYFSYDVKMKEKGDIPEGYSVSREKKERFSLILESASTNQTSMYLCASRPQGGGNQPQHFGDGTRLSIL.

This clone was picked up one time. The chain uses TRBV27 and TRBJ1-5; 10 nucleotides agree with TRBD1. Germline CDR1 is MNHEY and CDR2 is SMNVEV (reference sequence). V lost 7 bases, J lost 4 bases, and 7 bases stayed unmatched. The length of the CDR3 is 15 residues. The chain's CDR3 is CASTTTGGANQPQHF. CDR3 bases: TGTGCCAGCACCACGACAGGGGGCGCGAATCAGCCCCAGCATTTT.

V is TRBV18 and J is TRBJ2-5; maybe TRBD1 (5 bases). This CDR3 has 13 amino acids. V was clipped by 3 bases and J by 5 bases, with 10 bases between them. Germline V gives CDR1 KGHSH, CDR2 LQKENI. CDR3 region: CASSPQQEETQYF. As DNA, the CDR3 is TGTGCCAGCTCACCCCAACAGGAGGAGACCCAGTACTTC.

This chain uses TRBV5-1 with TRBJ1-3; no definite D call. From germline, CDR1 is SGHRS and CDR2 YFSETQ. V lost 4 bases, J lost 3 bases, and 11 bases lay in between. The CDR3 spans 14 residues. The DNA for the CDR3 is TGCGCCAGCAGCCCCGGCCCGGGTGGAAACACCATATATTTT. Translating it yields CASSPGPGGNTIYF.

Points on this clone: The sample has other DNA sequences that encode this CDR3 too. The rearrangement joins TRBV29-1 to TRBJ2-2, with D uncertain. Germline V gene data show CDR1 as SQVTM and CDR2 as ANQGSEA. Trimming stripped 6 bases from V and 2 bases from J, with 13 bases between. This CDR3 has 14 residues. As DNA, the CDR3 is TGCAGCGTCGAAAAACAGATAAACACCGGGGAGCTGTTTTTT. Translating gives CSVEKQINTGELFF.

Here the CDR3 DNA reads TGTGCCAGCCGAGAGGACAGCAGCTATGGCTACACCTTC. It yields the protein CASREDSSYGYTF. The chain is built from TRBV25-1 and TRBJ1-2, with a tentative D call TRBD1 (6 bases). From germline, CDR1 is MGHDK and CDR2 SYGVNS. Trimming left V 8 bases short and J 4 bases short, with 14 bases between. CDR3 length: 13 residues.

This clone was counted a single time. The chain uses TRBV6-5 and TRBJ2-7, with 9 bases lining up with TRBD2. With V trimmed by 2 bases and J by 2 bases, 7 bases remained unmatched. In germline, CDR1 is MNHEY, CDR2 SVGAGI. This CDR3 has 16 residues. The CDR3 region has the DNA TGTGCCAGCAGTTACGATAGTCTAGCGGGAACCTACGAGCAGTACTTC. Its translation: CASSYDSLAGTYEQYF.

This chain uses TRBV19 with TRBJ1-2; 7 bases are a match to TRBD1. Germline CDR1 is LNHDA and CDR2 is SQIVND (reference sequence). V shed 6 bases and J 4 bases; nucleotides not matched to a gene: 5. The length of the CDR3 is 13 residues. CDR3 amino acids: CASRPQGSYGYTF. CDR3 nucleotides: TGTGCCAGTAGGCCACAGGGGTCCTATGGCTACACCTTC.

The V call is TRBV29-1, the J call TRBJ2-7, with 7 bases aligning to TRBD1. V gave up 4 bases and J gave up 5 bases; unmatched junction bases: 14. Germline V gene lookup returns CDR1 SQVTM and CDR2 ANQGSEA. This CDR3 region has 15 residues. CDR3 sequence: CSVVNPQGPLDEQYF. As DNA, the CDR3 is TGCAGCGTTGTTAACCCACAGGGGCCCCTTGACGAGCAGTACTTC.

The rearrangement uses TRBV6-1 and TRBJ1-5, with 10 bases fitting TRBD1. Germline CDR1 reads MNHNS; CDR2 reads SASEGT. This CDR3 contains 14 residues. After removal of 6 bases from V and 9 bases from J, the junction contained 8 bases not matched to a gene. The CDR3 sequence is CASRTGGAVTPQHF. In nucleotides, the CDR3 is TGTGCCAGCAGGACAGGGGGCGCGGTGACGCCCCAGCATTTT.

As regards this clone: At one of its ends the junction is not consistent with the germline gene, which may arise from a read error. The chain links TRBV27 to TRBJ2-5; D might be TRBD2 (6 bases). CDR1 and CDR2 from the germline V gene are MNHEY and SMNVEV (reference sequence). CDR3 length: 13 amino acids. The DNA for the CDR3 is TGTGCCAGCAGTCTATCGGGAGAGAGGACCCAGTACTTC. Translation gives CASSLSGERTQYF.

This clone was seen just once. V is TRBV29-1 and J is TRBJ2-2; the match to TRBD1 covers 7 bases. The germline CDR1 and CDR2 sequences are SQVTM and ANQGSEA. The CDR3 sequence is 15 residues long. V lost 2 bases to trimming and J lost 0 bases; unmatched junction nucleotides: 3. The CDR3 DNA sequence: TGCAGCGTTGAACGGACAGGACCGAACACCGGGGAGCTGTTTTTT. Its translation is CSVERTGPNTGELFF.

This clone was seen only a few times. CDR3 coding DNA: TGTGCCAGCTCACCACTTCTCGCCGCCGGGGGGGACTACACCTTC. Translated: CASSPLLAAGGDYTF. The chain recombines TRBV18 with TRBJ1-2, with D perhaps matching TRBD1 (5 bases). CDR3 length: 15 amino acids. CDR1 is KGHSH, CDR2 LQKENI, per germline. Deletions cut 1 base from V and 10 bases from J, with 19 bases between. Complete variable domain (other parts from reference TRBV18 and TRBJ1-2): NAGVMQNPRHLVRRRGQEARLRCSPMKGHSHVYWYRQLPEEGLKFMVYLQKENIIDESGMPKERFSAEFPKEGPSILRIQQVVRGDSAAYFCASSPLLAAGGDYTFGSGTRLTVV.

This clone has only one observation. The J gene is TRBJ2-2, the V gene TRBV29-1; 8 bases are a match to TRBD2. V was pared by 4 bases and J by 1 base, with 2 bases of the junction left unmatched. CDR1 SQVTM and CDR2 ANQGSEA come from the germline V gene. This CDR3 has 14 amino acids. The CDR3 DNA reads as TGCAGCGTTGTGCTAGCGGGGAACACCGGGGAGCTGTTTTTT. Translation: CSVVLAGNTGELFF.

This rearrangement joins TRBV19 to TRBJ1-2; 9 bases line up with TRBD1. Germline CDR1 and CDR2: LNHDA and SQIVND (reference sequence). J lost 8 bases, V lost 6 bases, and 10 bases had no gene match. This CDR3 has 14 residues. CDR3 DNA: TGTGCCAGTAGCCTCACAGGGGGCCGGGACGGCTACACCTTC. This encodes CASSLTGGRDGYTF.

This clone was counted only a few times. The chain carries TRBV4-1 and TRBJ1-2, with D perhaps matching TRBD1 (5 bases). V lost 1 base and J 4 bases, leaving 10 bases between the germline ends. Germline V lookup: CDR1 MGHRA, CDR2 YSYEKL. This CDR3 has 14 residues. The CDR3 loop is CASSQGGGSYGYTF. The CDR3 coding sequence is TGCGCCAGCAGCCAAGGGGGCGGAAGCTATGGCTACACCTTC.

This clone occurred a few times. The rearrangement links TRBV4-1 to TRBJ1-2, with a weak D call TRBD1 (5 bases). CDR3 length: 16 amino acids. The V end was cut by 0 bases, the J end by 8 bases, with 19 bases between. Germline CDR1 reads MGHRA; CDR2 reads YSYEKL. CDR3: CASSQDPGQRGSGYTF. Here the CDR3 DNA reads TGCGCCAGCAGCCAAGATCCCGGACAACGGGGGAGCGGCTACACCTTC.

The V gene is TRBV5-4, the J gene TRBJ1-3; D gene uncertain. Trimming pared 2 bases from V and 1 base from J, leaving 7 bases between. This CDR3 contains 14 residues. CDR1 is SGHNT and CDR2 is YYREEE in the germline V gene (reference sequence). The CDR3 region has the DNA TGTGCCAGCAGCTTATTCACTTCTGGAAACACCATATATTTT. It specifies CASSLFTSGNTIYF.